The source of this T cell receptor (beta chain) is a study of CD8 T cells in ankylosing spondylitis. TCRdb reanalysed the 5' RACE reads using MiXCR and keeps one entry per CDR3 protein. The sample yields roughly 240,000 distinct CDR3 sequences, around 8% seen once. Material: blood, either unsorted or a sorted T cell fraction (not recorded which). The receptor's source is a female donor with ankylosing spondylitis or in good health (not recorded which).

The CDR3 loop reads CASSLALTRQTGANVLTF. DNA for the CDR3: TGTGCCAGCAGCTTAGCGCTAACGAGACAAACTGGGGCCAACGTCCTGACTTTC. The chain combines TRBV11-1 with TRBJ2-6, with unresolved D. The V end lost 0 bases, the J end lost 2 bases, and 14 bases lay between the germline ends. The CDR3 has 18 amino acids. The V gene's germline CDR1 is SGHAT and CDR2 FQDESV (reference sequence). The variable domain in full, with the rest retrieved from reference TRBV11-1 and TRBJ2-6, is EAEVAQSPRYKITEKSQAVAFWCDPISGHATLYWYRQILGQGPELLVQFQDESVVDDSQLPKDRFSAERLKGVDSTLKIQPAELGDSAMYLCASSLALTRQTGANVLTFGAGSRLTVL.